Shown below are 18 T cell receptor beta chains from a single sample sequenced in a study of blood T cell repertoires in COVID-19. Measured with immunoSEQ multiplex PCR; TCRdb has only the in-frame clones, and not every one. The table records 310,000 or so clones, around 87% of them present only once. Sequencing was performed on peripheral blood. Receptor source: a woman aged 30 to 39 who had recovered from COVID-19.

The V gene is TRBV27, the J gene TRBJ1-6; the match to TRBD1 covers 8 bases. V trimming: 4 bases; J trimming: 6 bases; junction bases outside the gene matches: 8. The CDR3 consists of 16 residues. CDR1 and CDR2 from the germline V gene are MNHEY and SMNVEV (reference sequence). CDR3 loop: CASSSTRDRSNSPLHF. The CDR3 DNA reads TGTGCCAGCAGTTCCACCCGGGACAGGTCTAATTCACCCCTCCACTTT.

The CDR3 nucleotides are TGTGCCAGCAGCTTAAGACAGGACTCCTACGAGCAGTACTTC. This encodes CASSLRQDSYEQYF. The chain uses TRBV7-2 and TRBJ2-7; tentatively, D is TRBD1 (6 bases). The V gene lost 2 bases and the J gene lost 0 bases, with 8 bases spanning the gap. The CDR3 has 14 residues. Per germline, CDR1 SGHTA and CDR2 FQGNSA.

The chain links TRBV2 to TRBJ1-2, with 7 bases aligning to TRBD1. The CDR3 is 14 amino acids. Germline V CDR1 and CDR2: SNHLY, FYNNEI. V trimming: 10 bases; J trimming: 0 bases; junction bases outside the gene matches: 8. CDR3 coding DNA: TGTGCCACCTGGACAGGCGCTACTAACTATGGCTACACCTTC. It specifies CATWTGATNYGYTF.

The V call is TRBV6-5, the J call TRBJ2-7; TRBD1 might be the D (5 bases). The CDR3 sequence is 13 residues long. Trimming took 5 bases from V and 1 from J, leaving 9 bases between them. Germline CDR1 and CDR2: MNHEY and SVGAGI. The CDR3 DNA reads as TGTGCCAGCAGTAAGGGGAATTCCTACGAGCAGTACTTC. Translating gives CASSKGNSYEQYF.

This clone was counted a single time. The genes are TRBV27 and TRBJ2-7; 9 bases align to TRBD1. CDR3 length: 14 residues. V was clipped by 5 bases and J by 5 bases; unmatched bases: 7. Germline CDR1 and CDR2: MNHEY and SMNVEV (reference sequence). The CDR3 protein is CASSPGTGRNEQYF. CDR3 bases: TGTGCCAGCAGTCCCGGGACAGGGCGAAACGAGCAGTACTTC.

The chain employs TRBV19 and TRBJ2-1, with 7 bases matching TRBD2. Germline V gene data show CDR1 as LNHDA and CDR2 as SQIVND (reference sequence). After removal of 3 bases from V and 5 bases from J, the junction contained 1 base not matched to a gene. The CDR3 loop spans 13 amino acids. The CDR3 reads CASSIRGDNEQFF. As DNA, the CDR3 is TGTGCCAGTAGTATCCGGGGGGACAATGAGCAGTTCTTC. Drawing the rest from reference TRBV19 and TRBJ2-1, the complete variable domain is DGGITQSPKYLFRKEGQNVTLSCEQNLNHDAMYWYRQDPGQGLRLIYYSQIVNDFQKGDIAEGYSVSREKKESFPLTVTSAQKNPTAFYLCASSIRGDNEQFFGPGTRLTVL.

V gene TRBV7-2 combines with J gene TRBJ1-2, with TRBD1 as a possible D gene (6 bases). CDR1 SGHTA and CDR2 FQGNSA come from the germline V gene. V lost 0 bases and J 8 bases, leaving 19 bases between the germline ends. This CDR3 region has 16 residues. In nucleotides, the CDR3 is TGTGCCAGCAGCTTAGCGTCTCTGGGGGCGAGTCCGGGCTACACCTTC. Its protein is CASSLASLGASPGYTF.

This chain uses TRBV5-1 with TRBJ1-1; 8 bases line up with TRBD1. Losses at the gene ends were 4 bases for V and 1 base for J; bases not matched to a gene: 6. The CDR3 extends over 15 amino acids. CDR1 is SGHRS, CDR2 YFSETQ, per germline. The CDR3 DNA reads TGCGCCAGCAGCGCAACCGGGACAGGGAACACTGAAGCTTTCTTT. Its protein product is CASSATGTGNTEAFF.

This chain connects TRBV21-1 to TRBJ2-7; TRBD2 is the table's D call, not checked against the DNA. TRBV21-1 is shown as a pseudogene. This CDR3 has 16 residues. The CDR3 DNA sequence: TGTGCCAGCAGCAAAGTATGGGGAGGGGCCCCGTACGAGCAGTACTTC. It encodes CASSKVWGGAPYEQYF.

This clone was observed a single time. The rearrangement joins TRBV6-5 to TRBJ2-7, with 7 bases that match TRBD1. Trimming at V came to 6 bases and at J to 3 bases, leaving 5 bases not matched to a gene. Germline CDR1 MNHEY, CDR2 SVGAGI. This CDR3 has 13 amino acids. The CDR3 protein is CASSRGQSYEQYF. DNA of the CDR3: TGTGCCAGCAGCCGGGGACAGAGCTACGAGCAGTACTTC.

V usage is TRBV6-2 or TRBV6-3 and J usage is TRBJ1-2; weak D call: TRBD1 (5 bases). This CDR3 is built from 13 residues. V was clipped by 2 bases and J by 3 bases, with 7 bases between them. Germline CDR1 and CDR2: MNHEY and SVGEGT. CDR3: CASSYKGDYGYTF. CDR3 bases: TGTGCCAGCAGTTACAAAGGGGACTATGGCTACACCTTC.

This clone was recorded once. The V call is TRBV6-2 or TRBV6-3, the J call TRBJ2-5; 7 bases are shared with TRBD2. From germline, CDR1 is MNHEY and CDR2 SVGEGT. V gave up 2 bases and J gave up 5 bases; unmatched junction bases: 8. The CDR3 consists of 15 residues. The CDR3 DNA sequence: TGTGCCAGCAGTTACATGGAGGGAGGGTGGGAGACCCAGTACTTC. This encodes CASSYMEGGWETQYF.

The chain recombines TRBV4-1 with TRBJ1-1; 9 bases map to TRBD1. This CDR3 spans 15 amino acids. Germline CDR1 MGHRA, CDR2 YSYEKL. After removal of 4 bases from V and 1 base from J, the junction contained 4 bases not matched to a gene. The CDR3 spells CASSLRTGENTEAFF. The CDR3 DNA sequence: TGCGCCAGCAGCCTAAGGACAGGGGAGAACACTGAAGCTTTCTTT.

This clone has just a few counts. V usage is TRBV3-1 (or the pseudogene TRBV3-2) and J usage is TRBJ1-2; D remains unclear. Trimming took 6 bases from V and 2 from J, leaving 7 bases between them. This CDR3 is built from 12 residues. Germline assignment: CDR1 LGHDT and CDR2 YNNKEL (reference sequence). The CDR3: CASSEVNYGYTF. The CDR3 coding sequence is TGTGCCAGCAGTGAGGTGAACTATGGCTACACCTTC.

V is TRBV19 and J is TRBJ1-5; a possible D gene is TRBD1 (6 bases). The CDR3 consists of 14 residues. Trimming took 7 bases from V and 4 from J, leaving 14 bases between them. CDR1 is LNHDA and CDR2 is SQIVND in the germline V gene (reference sequence). In nucleotides, the CDR3 is TGTGCCAGTATGCGGGGGAGGGGGAATCAGCCCCAGCATTTT. Amino acids: CASMRGRGNQPQHF.

The J gene is TRBJ1-1, the V gene TRBV5-1; TRBD1 matches 7 bases. This CDR3 is built from 13 residues. V lost 0 bases to trimming and J lost 8 bases; unmatched junction nucleotides: 4. CDR1 is SGHRS and CDR2 is YFSETQ in the germline V gene. CDR3 protein: CASSLEGGDEAFF. The CDR3 DNA follows: TGCGCCAGCAGCTTGGAAGGGGGCGACGAAGCTTTCTTT.

The chain employs TRBV19 and TRBJ2-3; a weak D match, TRBD1 (6 bases). The CDR3 sequence is 12 residues long. Trimming pared 5 bases from V and 4 bases from J, leaving 7 bases between. The germline V gene has CDR1 LNHDA and CDR2 SQIVND (reference sequence). The CDR3 loop reads CASSQGPDTQYF. The DNA of the CDR3 is TGTGCCAGTAGTCAGGGGCCAGATACGCAGTATTTT.

The rearrangement uses TRBV4-1 and TRBJ1-5; no definite D call. Trimming removed 4 bases at V and 3 bases at J, with 13 bases between. Germline lookup yields CDR1 MGHRA and CDR2 YSYEKL. There are 15 residues in the CDR3. The CDR3 protein is CASSLTFSANQPQHF. In DNA form, the CDR3 reads TGCGCCAGCAGCCTGACTTTTTCAGCCAATCAGCCCCAGCATTTT.